This T cell receptor beta chain was captured by sequencing in a study of a mutant IDH1 vaccine in newly diagnosed glioma. In the study overall: Patients arrived already treated with radiotherapy, temozolomide, or both, most having had both.

The sample's time point: week 47, end of study. One vaccine dose held 300 ug of mutant IDH1 20-mer peptide and came with topical imiquimod. There were new WHO grade 3 or 4 astrocytomas in the donors, and these were IDH1-mutant and ATRX-lost. About this clone itself: Its antigen remains unidentified.

Generated by immunoSEQ multiplex PCR, the TCRdb table keeps only in-frame clones and is missing some. This sample has 58,000 or so clones, with around 86% found just once. Study-level points and caveats: Most patients, approximately 92%, showed vaccine-induced immune responses.

The receptor comes from a woman between 45 and 60 years old with glioma. The specimen comprised PBMCs, sampled from a glioma patient whose treatment included an IDH1 peptide vaccine.

CDR3 sequence reads: CASSDPTGSGETQYF. In nucleotides, the CDR3 is TGTGCCAGCAGTGACCCCACAGGGTCCGGAGAGACCCAGTACTTC. This chain connects TRBV25-1 to TRBJ2-5, with D perhaps TRBD1 (6 bases). The CDR3 totals 15 residues. V lost 3 bases, J lost 4 bases, and 15 bases lay in between. CDR1 is MGHDK, CDR2 SYGVNS, per germline.